This T cell receptor beta chain was captured by sequencing in a study of identical twins. The study, taken as a whole, reports: While abundant cord blood beta clonotypes carried fewer insertions, memory repertoires showed no such pattern.

This clonotype was picked up a small number of times. Its target is unknown. TCRdb used MiXCR to reprocess the 5' RACE reads, holding one entry per CDR3 protein. The data hold hundreds of thousands of distinct CDR3 sequences, with about 7.6% observed a single time. After removal of 1 base from V and 3 bases from J, the junction contained 0 bases not matched to a gene. This CDR3 region has 14 residues. In germline, CDR1 is MNHEY, CDR2 SVGAGI. These data were also filed under a second study, of yellow fever vaccine responses in identical twins.

J is TRBJ2-1 and V is TRBV6-5, with 7 bases that match TRBD1. The receptor's source is a woman younger than 30 in good health. Source material: PBMCs. For the CDR3, the DNA is TGTGCCAGCAGTTACTGGGACAGCTACAATGAGCAGTTCTTC. This translates into CASSYWDSYNEQFF.